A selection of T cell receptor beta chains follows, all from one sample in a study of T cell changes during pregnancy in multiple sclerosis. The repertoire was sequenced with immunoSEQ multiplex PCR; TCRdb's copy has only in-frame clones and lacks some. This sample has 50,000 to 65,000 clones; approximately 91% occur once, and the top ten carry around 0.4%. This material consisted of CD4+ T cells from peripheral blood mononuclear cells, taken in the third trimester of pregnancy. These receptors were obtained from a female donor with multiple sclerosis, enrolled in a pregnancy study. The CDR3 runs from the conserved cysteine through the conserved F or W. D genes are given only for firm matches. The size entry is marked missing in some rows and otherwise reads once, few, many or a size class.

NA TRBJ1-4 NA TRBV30 CAWNPHTPNEKLFF TGTGCCTGGAACCCTCACACCCCCAATGAAAAACTGTTTTTT
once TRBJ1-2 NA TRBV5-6 CASSLPNGGYGYTF TGTGCCAGCAGCTTACCCAACGGGGGCTATGGCTACACCTTC
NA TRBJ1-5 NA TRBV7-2 CASSNRGDQPQHF TGTGCCAGCAGCAATAGGGGTGATCAGCCCCAGCATTTT
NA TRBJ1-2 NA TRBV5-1 CASSPNAGVYGYTF TGCGCCAGCAGCCCGAATGCAGGGGTATATGGCTACACCTTC
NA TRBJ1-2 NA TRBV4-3 CASSQGGAGDYGYTF TGCGCCAGCAGCCAGGGGGGGGCAGGGGACTATGGCTACACCTTC
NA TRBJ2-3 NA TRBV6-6 CASSYFSGVGTDTQYF TGTGCCAGCAGTTACTTCTCAGGGGTCGGGACAGATACGCAGTATTTT
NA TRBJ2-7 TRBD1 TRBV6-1 CAIKMGQGAIEQYF TGTGCCATCAAGATGGGACAGGGGGCGATAGAGCAGTACTTC
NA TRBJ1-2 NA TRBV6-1 CASRVGVSNYGYTF TGTGCCAGCAGGGTAGGGGTTTCAAACTATGGCTACACCTTC
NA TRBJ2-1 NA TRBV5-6 CASSLQSEQFF TGTGCCAGCAGCTTGCAGTCGGAGCAGTTCTTC
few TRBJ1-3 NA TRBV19 CASSPGPGLRAKVSGNTIYF TGTGCCAGTAGTCCTGGACCGGGACTGCGTGCAAAAGTCTCTGGAAACACCATATATTTT
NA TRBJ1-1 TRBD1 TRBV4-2 CASSLGQGDTEAFF TGTGCCAGCAGCCTCGGACAGGGAGACACTGAAGCTTTCTTT
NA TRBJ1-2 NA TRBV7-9 CASSGQTYGYTF TGTGCCAGCAGTGGACAGACCTATGGCTACACCTTC
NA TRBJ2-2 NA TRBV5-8 CASSPGVGTAFSNTGELFF TGTGCCAGCAGCCCGGGGGTGGGGACCGCTTTCTCGAACACCGGGGAGCTGTTTTTT